This entry lists 31 T cell receptor beta chains sequenced from one sample in a study of shared clonotypes between healthy human individuals. Clones were read by immunoSEQ multiplex PCR, and TCRdb kept only the in-frame ones, dropping some. Of around 1.9 million clones detected, approximately 94% appear once; the ten largest clones hold more than 1.5%. CD45RO-negative, CCR7-selected cells formed the naive CD8 fraction, which excluded terminally differentiated effector memory CD45RA+ cells. Sequencing input: naive CD8+ T cells from PBMCs. Receptor source: a man between 18 and 29 years old in good health. Some clones in this sample may be carry-over from other donors' samples.

With respect to this clone: Different DNA sequences within this sample yield the same CDR3. The DNA for the CDR3 is TGTGCCAGCAGCCCCGGGTCTAGGGGGATCTATGGCTACACCTTC. Its protein product is CASSPGSRGIYGYTF. The chain employs TRBV11-2 and TRBJ1-2, with D possibly TRBD1 on 6 matching bases. The CDR3 is 15 residues long. V was pared by 5 bases and J by 4 bases, with 17 bases between. The germline gives CDR1 SGHAT, CDR2 FQNNGV. Looking up the rest from reference TRBV11-2 and TRBJ1-2 gives the full variable domain: EAGVAQSPRYKIIEKRQSVAFWCNPISGHATLYWYQQILGQGPKLLIQFQNNGVVDDSQLPKDRFSAERLKGVDSTLKIQPAKLEDSAVYLCASSPGSRGIYGYTFGSGTRLTVV.

The V gene is TRBV5-4, the J gene TRBJ2-7; D may match TRBD1 or TRBD2 (5 bases each). In germline, CDR1 is SGHNT, CDR2 YYREEE (reference sequence). Deletions cut 3 bases from V and 2 bases from J, with 18 bases between. The CDR3 loop spans 16 amino acids. The CDR3 region is CASSSLPGTRAYEQYF. The CDR3 region has the DNA TGTGCCAGCAGCTCCCTACCCGGGACGAGGGCCTACGAGCAGTACTTC.

The rearrangement uses TRBV29-1 and TRBJ1-1; tentative D call: TRBD1 (6 bases). The CDR3 has 11 amino acids. In germline, CDR1 is SQVTM, CDR2 ANQGSEA. The ends were cut back, 0 bases at V and 11 bases at J, with 10 bases in the middle. In nucleotides, the CDR3 is TGCAGCGTTGAAGATTGGGGGCGGGCTTTCTTT. Residues: CSVEDWGRAFF.

The V call is TRBV4-1, the J call TRBJ2-7; maybe TRBD2 (6 bases). The CDR3 is 15 residues long. The V gene's germline CDR1 is MGHRA and CDR2 YSYEKL. V lost 4 bases and J 5 bases, leaving 18 bases between the germline ends. The DNA for the CDR3 is TGCGCCAGCAGCCCGCGCGGGGCTAGCCCTGACGAGCAGTACTTC. It specifies CASSPRGASPDEQYF.

This clone was observed once. The rearrangement uses TRBV27 and TRBJ2-3, with 14 positions matching TRBD2. The V gene end was trimmed by 6 bases and the J gene end by 2 bases; junction bases not matched to a gene: 7. This CDR3 comprises 17 residues. CDR1 and CDR2 (germline): MNHEY, SMNVEV (reference sequence). The CDR3 protein is CASRGLAGAFSTDTQYF. The CDR3 bases are TGTGCCAGCAGGGGACTAGCGGGGGCCTTCTCCACAGATACGCAGTATTTT.

To note about this clone: The sample contains more than one DNA sequence encoding this CDR3. V and J are TRBV11-2 and TRBJ2-1, with D possibly being TRBD2 (5 bases). CDR3 length: 13 residues. With 5 bases removed from V and 6 bases from J, the gap between germline ends came to 11 bases. CDR1 is SGHAT and CDR2 is FQNNGV in the germline V gene. CDR3 amino acids: CASSPGLSNEQFF. The CDR3 nucleotides are TGTGCCAGCAGCCCTGGACTCAGCAATGAGCAGTTCTTC.

The J gene is TRBJ2-1, the V gene TRBV11-2; no definite D call. Germline V CDR1 and CDR2: SGHAT, FQNNGV. The CDR3 is 12 amino acids. Trimming took off 5 bases at V and 9 bases at J, with 11 bases between the two ends. The CDR3 coding sequence is TGTGCCAGCAGCCCTCGCCCTAGTGAGCAGTTCTTC. The encoded protein is CASSPRPSEQFF.

The chain joins TRBV27 to TRBJ2-7; 9 nucleotides agree with TRBD1. J lost 4 bases, V lost 6 bases, and 10 bases had no gene match. CDR3 length: 15 amino acids. Germline CDR1 and CDR2: MNHEY and SMNVEV (reference sequence). The CDR3 reads CASSTWTGVQYEQYF. The CDR3 DNA reads as TGTGCCAGCAGCACCTGGACAGGGGTCCAATACGAGCAGTACTTC.

The CDR3 region has the DNA TGTGCCAGCAGTTTATCGAGGGACGGAAGATATGGCTACACCTTC. It translates to CASSLSRDGRYGYTF. The rearrangement links TRBV27 to TRBJ1-2; the D gene is possibly TRBD1 (5 bases). The CDR3 consists of 15 residues. Germline loops: CDR1 MNHEY, CDR2 SMNVEV (reference sequence). Trimming took 0 bases from V and 5 from J, leaving 13 bases between them.

The rearrangement joins TRBV10-3 to TRBJ1-1; D unresolved. The germline V gene encodes CDR1 ENHRY and CDR2 SYGVKD. With 7 bases removed from V and 8 bases from J, the gap between germline ends came to 23 bases. The CDR3 spans 15 residues. The CDR3 spells CAITGLGAYSPEAFF. CDR3 nucleotide sequence: TGTGCCATCACAGGTTTGGGAGCCTACAGCCCCGAAGCTTTCTTT.

Note on this clone: In the same sample, other DNA sequences code for this CDR3. The V gene is TRBV27, the J gene TRBJ2-7; 8 nucleotides agree with TRBD1. Germline assignment: CDR1 MNHEY and CDR2 SMNVEV (reference sequence). V lost 2 bases, J lost 2 bases, and 2 bases stayed unmatched. There are 14 residues in the CDR3. The CDR3 protein is CASSLVTGAYEQYF. The CDR3 nucleotides read TGTGCCAGCAGTTTAGTGACAGGGGCCTACGAGCAGTACTTC.

V and J are TRBV11-2 and TRBJ1-2; maybe TRBD1 (5 bases). In germline, CDR1 is SGHAT, CDR2 FQNNGV. Trimming took off 4 bases at V and 7 bases at J, with 13 bases between the two ends. The length of the CDR3 is 13 residues. The CDR3 DNA reads as TGTGCCAGCAGCTCGACAGTCTTTTTTGGCTACACCTTC. Its protein is CASSSTVFFGYTF.

J is TRBJ2-5 and V is TRBV6-1; maybe TRBD1 (6 bases). V shed 1 base and J shed 5 bases, with 11 bases lying between them. CDR3 size: 14 residues. Looked up from germline, CDR1 is MNHNS and CDR2 is SASEGT. The CDR3 loop reads CASSEDRVWETQYF. Here the CDR3 DNA reads TGTGCCAGCAGTGAAGACAGGGTATGGGAGACCCAGTACTTC.

Points on this clone: An end of the junction does not agree with germline; a read error may underlie this. Other DNA sequences within the sample encode an identical CDR3. The genes are TRBV29-1 and TRBJ2-6; 8 nucleotides align to TRBD1. The CDR3 is made up of 18 amino acids. From germline, CDR1 is SQVTM and CDR2 ANQGSEA. This CDR3 is CSVDPLGTGPTGANVLTF. CDR3 coding DNA: TGCAGCGTTGACCCTCTTGGGACAGGCCCGACTGGGGCTAACGTCCTGACTTTC.

The chain recombines TRBV4-1 with TRBJ2-7; no clear D. V was cut by 1 base and J by 5 bases, with 9 bases left in between. The CDR3 spans 13 residues. Germline lookup yields CDR1 MGHRA and CDR2 YSYEKL. The CDR3 DNA reads as TGCGCCAGCAGCCAAGTTAGGTCTGACGAGCAGTACTTC. It codes for CASSQVRSDEQYF.

The rearrangement joins TRBV6-1 to TRBJ2-6; possible D gene TRBD2, 5 bases. CDR1 and CDR2 (germline): MNHNS, SASEGT. Deletions cut 4 bases from V and 4 bases from J, with 11 bases between. This CDR3 spans 15 amino acids. CDR3 sequence: CASSGRVAGANVLTF. CDR3 in DNA: TGTGCCAGCAGTGGGCGGGTGGCAGGGGCCAACGTCCTGACTTTC.

CDR3 sequence reads: CASSFREVVNTGELFF. The CDR3, as DNA: TGTGCCAGCAGCTTTCGGGAGGTCGTGAACACCGGGGAGCTGTTTTTT. This sequence joins TRBV5-5 and TRBJ2-2, with TRBD2 matching 7 bases. The CDR3 sequence is 16 residues long. V lost 2 bases and J lost 1; bases outside the gene matches: 5. Germline CDR1 and CDR2: SGHKS and YYEKEE (reference sequence).

The gene calls are TRBV5-1 and TRBJ2-7, with D possibly TRBD2 on 5 matching bases. This CDR3 region has 14 residues. CDR1 is SGHRS and CDR2 is YFSETQ in the germline V gene. The V and J ends lost 3 bases and 3 bases respectively, with 13 bases between them. The CDR3 sequence is CASSSLPRDYEQYF. The CDR3 bases are TGCGCCAGCAGCTCGCTGCCTCGGGACTACGAGCAGTACTTC.

The V call is TRBV10-1, the J call TRBJ2-7, with D hard to call. This CDR3 region has 13 residues. The germline V gene encodes CDR1 WNHNN and CDR2 SYGVQD (reference sequence). The V end was cut by 4 bases, the J end by 4 bases, with 11 bases between. The CDR3 spells CASSVALGYEQYF. For the CDR3, the DNA is TGCGCCAGCAGTGTAGCACTTGGTTACGAGCAGTACTTC.

The chain couples TRBV5-5 to TRBJ1-1; D is ambiguous. The CDR3 consists of 15 residues. Germline V gives CDR1 SGHKS, CDR2 YYEKEE (reference sequence). Deletions cut 0 bases from V and 4 bases from J, with 13 bases between. This chain's CDR3 is CASSLAPGFGTEAFF. As DNA, the CDR3 is TGTGCCAGCAGCTTGGCTCCGGGGTTTGGCACTGAAGCTTTCTTT.

The chain combines TRBV5-6 with TRBJ2-7, with 10 bases fitting TRBD1. This CDR3 spans 14 amino acids. Germline lookup yields CDR1 SGHDT and CDR2 YYEEEE. V was clipped by 4 bases and J by 3 bases; unmatched bases: 4. CDR3 in amino acids: CASSIGQGGYEQYF. The CDR3 DNA follows: TGTGCCAGCAGCATAGGACAGGGGGGCTACGAGCAGTACTTC.

The V and J genes are TRBV5-1 and TRBJ2-3; D is perhaps TRBD1 or TRBD2 (6 bases each). CDR1 and CDR2 (germline): SGHRS, YFSETQ. Trimming stripped 4 bases from V and 3 bases from J, with 12 bases between. The CDR3 spans 14 residues. The CDR3 DNA follows: TGCGCCAGCAGCACCGGAGGGGGGACAGATACGCAGTATTTT. Translated, it gives CASSTGGGTDTQYF.

The gene calls are TRBV27 and TRBJ1-1; 10 bases map to TRBD1. CDR3 length: 15 residues. Trimming cost V 4 bases and J 2 bases; bases outside gene matches: 4. Germline V gene data show CDR1 as MNHEY and CDR2 as SMNVEV (reference sequence). Here the CDR3 reads CASSWGTGVNTEAFF. The CDR3 DNA follows: TGTGCCAGCAGTTGGGGGACAGGGGTAAACACTGAAGCTTTCTTT.

As regards this clone: The same CDR3 is also encoded by other DNA sequences in this sample. The V gene is TRBV7-6, the J gene TRBJ1-1; D not certain. Trimming took off 1 base at V and 5 bases at J, with 8 bases between the two ends. CDR1 is SGHVS and CDR2 is FNYEAQ in the germline V gene. The CDR3 extends over 13 amino acids. CDR3 protein: CASSLGGWTEAFF. The CDR3 DNA is TGTGCCAGCAGCTTAGGAGGGTGGACTGAAGCTTTCTTT. Full variable domain (rest looked up from reference TRBV7-6 and TRBJ1-1): GAGVSQSPRYKVTKRGQDVALRCDPISGHVSLYWYRQALGQGPEFLTYFNYEAQQDKSGLPNDRFSAERPEGSISTLTIQRTEQRDSAMYRCASSLGGWTEAFFGQGTRLTVV.

This sequence joins TRBV5-6 and TRBJ1-3; D not certain. The CDR3 consists of 17 residues. CDR1 and CDR2 from the germline V gene are SGHDT and YYEEEE. Trimming left V 0 bases short and J 0 bases short, with 13 bases between. CDR3: CASSLAGQAVSGNTIYF. CDR3 DNA sequence: TGTGCCAGCAGCTTGGCCGGTCAGGCCGTCTCTGGAAACACCATATATTTT.

The rearrangement links TRBV9 to TRBJ1-2; a possible D gene is TRBD1 (5 bases). With 0 bases removed from V and 8 bases from J, the gap between germline ends came to 11 bases. There are 13 residues in the CDR3. Germline CDR1 SGDLS, CDR2 YYNGEE. CDR3 residues: CASSVAARGGYTF. In nucleotides, the CDR3 is TGTGCCAGCAGCGTAGCTGCAAGGGGCGGCTACACCTTC. Full variable domain (missing parts from reference TRBV9 and TRBJ1-2): DSGVTQTPKHLITATGQRVTLRCSPRSGDLSVYWYQQSLDQGLQFLIQYYNGEERAKGNILERFSAQQFPDLHSELNLSSLELGDSALYFCASSVAARGGYTFGSGTRLTVV.

The chain is built from TRBV7-8 and TRBJ2-1; 9 bases are a match to TRBD2. In germline, CDR1 is SGHVS, CDR2 FQNEAQ. The V gene end was trimmed by 5 bases and the J gene end by 0 bases; junction bases not matched to a gene: 8. The CDR3 covers 17 residues. The CDR3 DNA reads as TGTGCCAGCAGCCCTCGGCTAGCGGGATACTCCTACAATGAGCAGTTCTTC. This sequence encodes CASSPRLAGYSYNEQFF.

This chain uses TRBV27 with TRBJ1-5; weak D call: TRBD1 (6 bases). CDR1 and CDR2 (germline): MNHEY, SMNVEV (reference sequence). Trimming took off 3 bases at V and 2 bases at J, with 17 bases between the two ends. The CDR3 length is 17 residues. The CDR3 region is CASSFSRGSGGNQPQHF. The DNA of the CDR3 is TGTGCCAGCAGTTTCTCCAGGGGATCTGGTGGCAATCAGCCCCAGCATTTT.

This chain joins TRBV10-3 and TRBJ2-7; D gene unclear. The CDR3 runs to 15 residues. Germline CDR1 is ENHRY and CDR2 is SYGVKD. Trimming removed 0 bases from V and 2 bases from J, with 11 bases in between. The CDR3 sequence: CAISESALVPYEQYF. CDR3 bases: TGTGCCATCAGTGAGTCGGCCTTGGTACCCTACGAGCAGTACTTC.

The chain links TRBV9 to TRBJ1-3; possible D gene TRBD1, 6 bases. Looked up from germline, CDR1 is SGDLS and CDR2 is YYNGEE. The CDR3 totals 15 residues. The V end lost 0 bases, the J end lost 10 bases, and 17 bases lay between the germline ends. The CDR3 region is CASSVASAGAETIYF. The CDR3 DNA reads TGTGCCAGCAGCGTAGCCTCGGCGGGGGCTGAGACCATATATTTT.

This clone appeared a single time. The rearrangement joins TRBV27 to TRBJ2-1; possible D gene TRBD1, 5 bases. With 0 bases removed from V and 7 bases from J, the gap between germline ends came to 13 bases. The germline gives CDR1 MNHEY, CDR2 SMNVEV (reference sequence). The CDR3 sequence is 15 residues long. The CDR3 sequence is CASSLSQGVRNEQFF. The CDR3 nucleotides read TGTGCCAGCAGTTTATCGCAAGGGGTTCGGAATGAGCAGTTCTTC.